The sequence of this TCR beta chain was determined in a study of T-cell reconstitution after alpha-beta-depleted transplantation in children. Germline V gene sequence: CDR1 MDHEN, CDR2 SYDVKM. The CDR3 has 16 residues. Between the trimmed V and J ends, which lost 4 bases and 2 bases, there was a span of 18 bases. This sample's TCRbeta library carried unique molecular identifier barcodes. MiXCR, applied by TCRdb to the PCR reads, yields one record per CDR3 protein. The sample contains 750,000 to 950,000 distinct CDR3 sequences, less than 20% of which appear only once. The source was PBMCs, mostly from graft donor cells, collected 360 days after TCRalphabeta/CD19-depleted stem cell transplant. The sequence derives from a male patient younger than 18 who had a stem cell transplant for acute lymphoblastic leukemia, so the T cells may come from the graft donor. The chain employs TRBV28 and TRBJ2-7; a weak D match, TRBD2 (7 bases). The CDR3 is CASSWGGSGTTYEQYF. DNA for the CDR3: TGTGCCAGCAGTTGGGGGGGCTCGGGTACTACCTACGAGCAGTACTTC.